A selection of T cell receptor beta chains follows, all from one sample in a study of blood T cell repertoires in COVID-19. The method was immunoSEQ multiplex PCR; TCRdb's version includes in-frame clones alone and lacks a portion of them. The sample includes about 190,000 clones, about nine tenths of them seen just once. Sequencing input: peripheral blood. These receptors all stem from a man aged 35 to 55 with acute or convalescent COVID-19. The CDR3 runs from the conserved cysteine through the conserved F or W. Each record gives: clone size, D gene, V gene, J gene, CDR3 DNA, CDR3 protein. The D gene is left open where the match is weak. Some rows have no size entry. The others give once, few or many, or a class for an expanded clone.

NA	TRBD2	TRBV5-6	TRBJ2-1	TGTGCCAGCAGCTTGGGCCTAGCGGGGTCCTACAATGAGCAGTTCTTC	CASSLGLAGSYNEQFF
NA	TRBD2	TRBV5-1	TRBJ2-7	TGCGCCAGCCGCGAACTCCCGGGACTAATCTACGAGCAGTACTTC	CASRELPGLIYEQYF
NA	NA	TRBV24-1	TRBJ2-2	TGTGCCACCAGCCCCGGCGGGGCCGGGGAGCTGTTTTTT	CATSPGGAGELFF
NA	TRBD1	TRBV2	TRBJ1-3	TGTGCCAGCAGCCGACAGGGCTCTGGAAACACCATATATTTT	CASSRQGSGNTIYF
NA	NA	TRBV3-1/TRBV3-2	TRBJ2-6	TGTGCCAGCAGATTCGGGTCGCTCGGGGCCAACGTCCTGACTTTC	CASRFGSLGANVLTF
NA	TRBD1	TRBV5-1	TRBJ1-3	TGCGCCAGCGGGGGGTCTGACAGGGTTAGCTCTGGAAACACCATATATTTT	CASGGSDRVSSGNTIYF
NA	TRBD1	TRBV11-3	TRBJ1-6	TGTGCCAGCAGCTCCCAGGGGGGGGACAGGGCCTATAATTCACCCCTCCACTTT	CASSSQGGDRAYNSPLHF
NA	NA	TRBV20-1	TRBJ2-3	TGCAGTGCCCTGGAAGCGACGCAGTATTTT	CSALEATQYF
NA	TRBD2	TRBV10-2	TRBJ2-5	TGCGCCAGCGGGGGACTAGCGGGGCGTGGCGAGACCCAGTACTTC	CASGGLAGRGETQYF
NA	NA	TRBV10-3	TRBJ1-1	TGTGCCATCAGTGAGACAGGGTTGAACACTGAAGCTTTCTTT	CAISETGLNTEAFF
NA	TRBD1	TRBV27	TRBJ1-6	TGTGCCAGCAGTCCGACACAGGGGGCCTTGAATTCACCCCTCCACTTT	CASSPTQGALNSPLHF
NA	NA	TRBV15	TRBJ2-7	TGTGCCACCAGCAGAGACGAGGTCTTAGGCGAGCAGTACTTC	CATSRDEVLGEQYF
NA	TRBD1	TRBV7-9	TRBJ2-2	TGTGCCAGCAGCGCTTTAGGGACAGGGGGCGAATTGGGCACCGGGGAGCTGTTTTTT	CASSALGTGGELGTGELFF
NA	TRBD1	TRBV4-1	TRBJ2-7	TGCGCCAGCAGCCAACAGACAGGGGACGAGCAGTACTTC	CASSQQTGDEQYF
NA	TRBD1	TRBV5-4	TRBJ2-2	TGTGCCAGCAGCTCAGAAGTTTGGACAGGGAACACCGGGGAGCTGTTTTTT	CASSSEVWTGNTGELFF
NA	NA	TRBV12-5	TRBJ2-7	TGTGCTAGTGGTTTGGTACCGGGAATGGAGCAGTACTTC	CASGLVPGMEQYF
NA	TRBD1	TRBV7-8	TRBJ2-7	TGTGCCAGCAGCTTACCGAGGACAGGGAAGGCCTACGAGCAGTACTTC	CASSLPRTGKAYEQYF
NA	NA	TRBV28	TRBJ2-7	TGTGCCAGCAGTTCCCTGGGCAGGGACTACGAGCAGTACTTC	CASSSLGRDYEQYF
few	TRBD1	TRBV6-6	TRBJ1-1	TGTGCCAGCAGTTACGGGACAGGGGAAGCTTTCTTT	CASSYGTGEAFF
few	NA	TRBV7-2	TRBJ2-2	TGTGCCAGCAGCTTAGGCACAGGGCTCCCCGGGGAGCTGTTTTTT	CASSLGTGLPGELFF
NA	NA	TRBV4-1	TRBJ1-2	TGCGCCAGCAGCCAAGGGGCAGGCACTAACTATGGCTACACCTTC	CASSQGAGTNYGYTF
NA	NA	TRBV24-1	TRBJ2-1	TGTGCCACGTCGACAGGCCTCAATGAGCAGTTCTTC	CATSTGLNEQFF
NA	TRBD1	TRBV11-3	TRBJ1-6	TGTGCCAGCAGCTTCGCAGGGGGTAATTCACCCCTCCACTTT	CASSFAGGNSPLHF
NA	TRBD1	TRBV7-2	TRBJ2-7	TGTGCCAGCAGCCCTCGGACAGGGTCTACTTACGAGCAGTACTTC	CASSPRTGSTYEQYF
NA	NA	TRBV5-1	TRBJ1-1	TGCGCCAGCAGTCGAATGGACTGGGCCTCTCCTGAAGCTTTCTTT	CASSRMDWASPEAFF
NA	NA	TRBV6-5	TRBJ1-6	TGTGCCAGCAACCCACAGGGTAGTAATTCACCCCTCCACTTT	CASNPQGSNSPLHF
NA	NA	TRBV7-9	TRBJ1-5	TGTGCCAGCAGTTCCAGGGAAAGGGGCAATCAGCCCCAGCATTTT	CASSSRERGNQPQHF
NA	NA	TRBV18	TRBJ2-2	TGTGCCAGCTCACCACAGGTACTAGCGAACACCGGGGAGCTGTTTTTT	CASSPQVLANTGELFF
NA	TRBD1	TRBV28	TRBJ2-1	TGTGCCAGCAGTTTAATGAGGACAGGGGGCGCACATGAGCAGTTCTTC	CASSLMRTGGAHEQFF
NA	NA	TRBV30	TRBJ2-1	TGTGCCTGGAGCCCAAGCCCGCAGGGTGAGCAGTTCTTC	CAWSPSPQGEQFF
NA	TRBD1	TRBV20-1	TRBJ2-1	TGCAGTGCTGCAGGGGGCAATGAGCAGTTCTTC	CSAAGGNEQFF
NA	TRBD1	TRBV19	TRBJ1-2	TGTGCCAGTAGTATAAGGACAGGGGAGAACTATGGCTACACCTTC	CASSIRTGENYGYTF
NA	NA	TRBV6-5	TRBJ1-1	TGTGCCAGCTTTAGTCGCCTTATCGAAGCTTTCTTT	CASFSRLIEAFF
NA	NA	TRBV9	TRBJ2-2	TGTGCCAGCAGCGTAGATCAGATGCCCGGGGAGCTGTTTTTT	CASSVDQMPGELFF
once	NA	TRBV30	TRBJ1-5	TGTGCCTGGAGTAACAGTGTTGGGCAGCCCCAGCATTTT	CAWSNSVGQPQHF
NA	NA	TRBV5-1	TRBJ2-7	TGCGCCAGCACCCCCTACCAGGGGTCCAACGAGCAGTACTTC	CASTPYQGSNEQYF
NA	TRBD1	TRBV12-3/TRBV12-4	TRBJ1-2	TGTGCCAGCAGTTTACAGGGGGGTAATGGCTACACCTTC	CASSLQGGNGYTF
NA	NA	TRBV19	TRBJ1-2	TGTGCCAGTAGTGACATGGCGCGTAACTATGGCTACACCTTC	CASSDMARNYGYTF
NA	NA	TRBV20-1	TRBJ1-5	TGCAGTGCTAGTCGGTTGAGACAGCCCCAGCATTTT	CSASRLRQPQHF
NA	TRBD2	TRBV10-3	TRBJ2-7	TGTGCCAGCGGACCGGGACTAGCATACTACGAGCAGTACTTC	CASGPGLAYYEQYF
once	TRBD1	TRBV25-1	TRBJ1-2	TGTGCCAGCAGTGAATTAGGACAGGGGGCGCGGGGCTACACCTTC	CASSELGQGARGYTF
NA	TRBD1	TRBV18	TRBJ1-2	TGTGCCAGCTCACCTTTAGCGACAGGGGTTAACTATGGCTACACCTTC	CASSPLATGVNYGYTF
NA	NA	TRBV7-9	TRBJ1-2	TGTGCCAGCAGCTTAGGGCAGGGAGGTAACGGCTACACCTTC	CASSLGQGGNGYTF
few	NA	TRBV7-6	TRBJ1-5	TGTGCCAGCAGCTCCGAGGTCGGGCAGGGGAATCAGCCCCAGCATTTT	CASSSEVGQGNQPQHF
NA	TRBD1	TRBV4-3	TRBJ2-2	TGCGCCAGCAGCCAAGATCGAAGGACAGGGGGCTTTAACACCGGGGAGCTGTTTTTT	CASSQDRRTGGFNTGELFF
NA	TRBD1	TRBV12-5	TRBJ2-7	TGTGCTAGTGGTTTGGACAGGGGGATCGACGAGCAGTACTTC	CASGLDRGIDEQYF
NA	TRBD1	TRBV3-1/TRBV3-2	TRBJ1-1	TGTGCCAGCAGTCCTCATGAGACAGGGGTGAACACTGAAGCTTTCTTT	CASSPHETGVNTEAFF
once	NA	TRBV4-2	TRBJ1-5	TGTGCCAGCAGCCAAGATAGCGCGGAGAATCAGCCCCAGCATTTT	CASSQDSAENQPQHF
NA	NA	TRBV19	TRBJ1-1	TGTGCCAGTAGTATCCCGGGGGGTCGCACTGAAGCTTTCTTT	CASSIPGGRTEAFF
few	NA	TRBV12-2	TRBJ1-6	TGTGCAAGTCGTCGTGACAGCGATAATTCACCCCTCCACTTT	CASRRDSDNSPLHF
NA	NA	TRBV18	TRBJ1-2	TGTGCCAGCTCACCATCCAACAGGGAAGGATATGGCTACACCTTC	CASSPSNREGYGYTF